Below, one TCR beta chain is given with its context. Its specificity is unknown. The sample is drawn from a study of T-cell reconstitution after alpha-beta-depleted transplantation in children. Unique molecular identifiers were incorporated into the prepared TCRbeta library. TCRdb reprocessed the PCR reads via MiXCR and lists one record per CDR3 protein. The data hold 500,000 to 600,000 distinct CDR3 sequences, with 25% to 30% observed a single time. Overall study findings and caveats: Several hundred rapidly expanded clones from non-depleted graft cells reportedly supplied alpha-beta T cells about two months post-transplant. Diversity and T-cell counts at one year after transplant derived mostly from new T cells. Elevated TCRbeta diversity at day 60 was traced, in some patients, to surviving recipient T cells and thymic progenitors.

This CDR3 has 15 residues. Germline CDR1 MDHEN, CDR2 SYDVKM. The V segment lost 6 bases and the J segment 1 base; nucleotides outside the gene matches: 4. This specimen was PBMCs, taken before TCRalphabeta/CD19-depleted stem cell transplant. This clonotype originated in a boy in the first two years of life with Wiskott-Aldrich syndrome, due to receive a stem cell transplant. The chain employs TRBV28 and TRBJ2-1, with 9 nucleotides matching TRBD1. The CDR3 protein is CASRLDRGSYNEQFF. The CDR3 nucleotides read TGTGCCAGCAGACTAGACAGGGGGTCCTACAATGAGCAGTTCTTC.